This T cell receptor beta chain derives from a study of beta chain features in type 1 diabetes. Of the isolated RNA, all was reverse transcribed, and so the sequenced material was expressed TCRB transcripts. Measured with immunoSEQ multiplex PCR; TCRdb has only the in-frame clones, and not every one. There are some 230,000 clones in the sample; over 8.5% occur only once, and just under 0.035% lies in the top ten. Purity of each sorted population was above 95%. Of note for this clone: Its cognate antigen is unknown.

Findings and limits, study-wide: Over-representation of high TCR-expressing cells was a possible consequence of cDNA sequencing. Possible PCR preference for shorter templates applied equally to patients and controls.

The V end was cut by 8 bases, the J end by 0 bases, with 10 bases between. Germline V lookup: CDR1 GTSNPN, CDR2 SVGIG (reference sequence). This CDR3 region has 12 residues. The chain joins TRBV30 to TRBJ1-1, with D perhaps matching TRBD1 (5 bases). The receptor comes from a woman in her late teens or twenties in good health. Material for sequencing was naive CD4+ T cells from blood. The CDR3 sequence is CAGGVMNTEAFF. The CDR3 DNA follows: TGTGCCGGAGGGGTGATGAACACTGAAGCTTTCTTT.